Each of the 9 T cell receptor beta chains below was sequenced from the same sample in a study of graft-versus-host responses after intestinal transplantation. For these receptors, no antigen is known. Assay used: immunoSEQ multiplex PCR; TCRdb lists only in-frame clones, some missing. The sample shows 75,000 to 95,000 clones, just over 90% of them seen only once. Specimen: unstimulated CD8+ T cells sorted from spleen or lymph node cells, collected before intestinal transplant. The receptor set was obtained from a human donor who received an intestinal transplant.

The chain has TRBV7-6 and TRBJ1-1; possible D gene TRBD1, 5 bases. This CDR3 contains 15 residues. The ends were cut back, 2 bases at V and 0 bases at J, with 10 bases in the middle. Germline assignment: CDR1 SGHVS and CDR2 FNYEAQ. The CDR3 is CASSLLKGMNTEAFF. As DNA, the CDR3 is TGTGCCAGCAGCTTACTGAAGGGGATGAACACTGAAGCTTTCTTT.

Only one count was recorded for this clone. The chain links TRBV27 to TRBJ1-2; a possible D gene is TRBD1 (5 bases). The V gene's germline CDR1 is MNHEY and CDR2 SMNVEV (reference sequence). Between the trimmed V and J ends, which lost 6 bases and 5 bases, there was a span of 10 bases. This CDR3 spans 12 amino acids. The CDR3 nucleotides read TGTGCCAGCAGGAGGGAGGGGTATGGCTACACCTTC. The encoded protein is CASRREGYGYTF.

This chain links TRBV30 with TRBJ1-2; D not resolved. Germline assignment: CDR1 GTSNPN and CDR2 SVGIG (reference sequence). The CDR3 has 13 amino acids. V was cut by 6 bases and J by 7 bases, with 18 bases left in between. The CDR3 is CACRHMGDVGYTF. CDR3 DNA sequence: TGTGCCTGCCGCCATATGGGAGACGTTGGCTACACCTTC. Filled out from reference TRBV30 and TRBJ1-2, the complete variable domain reads SQTIHQWPATLVQPVGSPLSLECTVEGTSNPNLYWYRQAAGRGLQLLFYSVGIGQISSEVPQNLSASRPQDRQFILSSKKLLLSDSGFYLCACRHMGDVGYTFGSGTRLTVV.

This clone was detected once. At one end, the junction sequence differs from germline, possibly due to a read error. The chain carries TRBV29-1 and TRBJ1-1, with 8 bases lining up with TRBD1. CDR3 length: 12 amino acids. The germline V gene encodes CDR1 SQVTM and CDR2 ANQGSEA. CDR3 DNA sequence: TGCAGCGTTCAAGAGACAGGGGCTGAAGCTTTCTTT. As protein: CSVQETGAEAFF.

This clone has only one observation. The chain combines TRBV7-2 with TRBJ2-7, with 8 bases aligning to TRBD2. CDR1 is SGHTA, CDR2 FQGNSA, per germline. This CDR3 is built from 15 residues. Losses at the gene ends were 1 base for V and 4 bases for J; bases not matched to a gene: 6. The CDR3 region is CASSLDSSGGYEQYF. The CDR3 DNA reads as TGTGCCAGCAGCTTAGATTCGAGCGGGGGTTACGAGCAGTACTTC.

V is TRBV2 and J is TRBJ2-7; TRBD1 matches at 9 bases. The CDR3 is 16 amino acids. The V gene end was trimmed by 7 bases and the J gene end by 3 bases; junction bases not matched to a gene: 13. CDR1 and CDR2 (germline): SNHLY, FYNNEI. The CDR3 protein is CASTTTRGQGNYEQYF. The CDR3 nucleotides read TGTGCCAGCACCACGACCCGGGGACAGGGAAACTACGAGCAGTACTTC.

The chain combines TRBV5-5 with TRBJ2-5; 14 nucleotides line up with TRBD2. This CDR3 is 16 amino acids long. The germline CDR1 and CDR2 sequences are SGHKS and YYEKEE (reference sequence). V lost 4 bases, J lost 3 bases, and 5 bases stayed unmatched. The CDR3 DNA follows: TGTGCCAGCAGCATGGGACTAGCGGGGGTGGAAGAGACCCAGTACTTC. Amino acid sequence: CASSMGLAGVEETQYF.

This chain links TRBV30 with TRBJ1-5, with D possibly TRBD1 on 6 matching bases. The V and J ends lost 2 bases and 4 bases respectively, with 9 bases between them. The CDR3 is 13 amino acids. Looked up from germline, CDR1 is GTSNPN and CDR2 is SVGIG (reference sequence). This CDR3 reads CAWSSTGNQPQHF. DNA for the CDR3: TGTGCCTGGAGTTCAACAGGGAATCAGCCCCAGCATTTT. Full variable domain (outside the CDR3, taken from reference TRBV30 and TRBJ1-5): SQTIHQWPATLVQPVGSPLSLECTVEGTSNPNLYWYRQAAGRGLQLLFYSVGIGQISSEVPQNLSASRPQDRQFILSSKKLLLSDSGFYLCAWSSTGNQPQHFGDGTRLSIL.

The CDR3 coding sequence is TGTGCCAGCGCACCAAGGGAGGGCTACGAGCAGTACTTC. This encodes CASAPREGYEQYF. The chain is built from TRBV27 and TRBJ2-7; 7 nucleotides agree with TRBD2. V lost 8 bases and J lost 3; bases outside the gene matches: 7. The CDR3 spans 13 residues. Germline V gene lookup returns CDR1 MNHEY and CDR2 SMNVEV (reference sequence).